The 27 T cell receptor beta chains below were found in one sample sequenced in a study of T cell clones after liver transplantation. The data were produced by immunoSEQ multiplex PCR, yet TCRdb's version contains in-frame clones alone and is incomplete. The sample yields more than 20,000 clones, about 77% seen once. This material consisted of CD8+ T cells from blood, taken more than 52 months after liver transplant. Receptors originate from a human patient who received a liver transplant. Some T cells may possibly be graft donor cells.

This clone was detected only once. At the DNA level, this CDR3 is encoded by other sequences in the same sample as well. This CDR3 reads CSALDSYEQYF. In nucleotides, the CDR3 is TGCAGTGCTCTAGACTCCTACGAGCAGTACTTC. The rearrangement joins TRBV20-1 to TRBJ2-7; D remains ambiguous. The V end lost 5 bases, the J end lost 0 bases, and 5 bases lay between the germline ends. The CDR3 spans 11 residues. The germline CDR1 and CDR2 sequences are DFQATT and SNEGSKA (reference sequence).

The chain couples TRBV5-6 to TRBJ2-7, with TRBD1 matching 7 bases. Trimming at V came to 3 bases and at J to 7 bases, leaving 10 bases not matched to a gene. Germline loops: CDR1 SGHDT, CDR2 YYEEEE. CDR3 size: 14 residues. As DNA, the CDR3 is TGTGCCAGCAGCTCCGGGACAGATAAGTTGGAGCAGTACTTC. This encodes CASSSGTDKLEQYF.

The genes are TRBV19 and TRBJ1-2, with D possibly being TRBD1 (5 bases). Trimming pared 7 bases from V and 6 bases from J, leaving 18 bases between. Germline CDR1 reads LNHDA; CDR2 reads SQIVND (reference sequence). The CDR3 covers 14 residues. The CDR3 DNA reads TGTGCCAGTATGGGGGGAACCTTTGGGGATGGCTACACCTTC. Its protein product is CASMGGTFGDGYTF.

The DNA of the CDR3 is TGTGCCAGCAGTTTAAATCCTTCTTACAATGAGCAGTTCTTC. This translates into CASSLNPSYNEQFF. V is TRBV7-2 and J is TRBJ2-1; no definite D call. The germline V gene encodes CDR1 SGHTA and CDR2 FQGNSA. CDR3 length: 14 residues. V gave up 6 bases and J gave up 4 bases, with 13 bases separating them.

The V call is TRBV6-5, the J call TRBJ2-1; D is uncertain. Germline CDR1 and CDR2: MNHEY and SVGAGI. V was trimmed by 0 bases and J by 3 bases, leaving 6 bases between them. The CDR3 runs to 14 residues. CDR3 in DNA: TGTGCCAGCAGTTACTCGTATAGCTACAATGAGCAGTTCTTC. It codes for CASSYSYSYNEQFF.

The chain couples TRBV19 to TRBJ1-1; TRBD1 matches 11 bases. Germline lookup yields CDR1 LNHDA and CDR2 SQIVND (reference sequence). The ends lost 2 bases at V and 8 bases at J; junction bases unmatched: 16. The CDR3 spans 18 residues. The CDR3 region is CASSILWGQGELKNEAFF. CDR3 sequence (DNA): TGTGCCAGTAGTATATTATGGGGACAGGGGGAGTTGAAGAACGAAGCTTTCTTT.

The chain employs TRBV7-6 and TRBJ1-4; TRBD1 matches 9 bases. With 3 bases clipped from V and 8 bases from J, the junction kept 7 bases outside the gene matches. The germline V gene encodes CDR1 SGHVS and CDR2 FNYEAQ. The CDR3 is 15 amino acids. The CDR3 sequence: CASSFTGGFGEKLFF. For the CDR3, the DNA is TGTGCCAGCAGCTTCACAGGGGGCTTCGGAGAAAAACTGTTTTTT. Based on the CDR3 plus reference TRBV7-6 and TRBJ1-4, the full variable domain is GAGVSQSPRYKVTKRGQDVALRCDPISGHVSLYWYRQALGQGPEFLTYFNYEAQQDKSGLPNDRFSAERPEGSISTLTIQRTEQRDSAMYRCASSFTGGFGEKLFFGSGTQLSVL.

V usage is TRBV10-3 and J usage is TRBJ2-5; D is possibly TRBD2 (5 bases). There are 14 residues in the CDR3. Trimming removed 3 bases at V and 2 bases at J, with 10 bases between. Germline values: CDR1 ENHRY, CDR2 SYGVKD. CDR3 nucleotide sequence: TGTGCCATCAGTGATGAGGGAAAACAAGAGACCCAGTACTTC. It codes for CAISDEGKQETQYF.

This clone has more than one count but fewer than ten. The chain joins TRBV10-2 to TRBJ2-7, with unresolved D. Germline V gene lookup returns CDR1 WSHSY and CDR2 SAAADI. Deletions cut 4 bases from V and 4 bases from J, with 8 bases between. This CDR3 is built from 12 residues. The CDR3 region has the DNA TGCGCCAGCAGTGTGTCGGAGTACGAGCAGTACTTC. Protein product: CASSVSEYEQYF.

The CDR3 coding sequence is TGTGCCAGCAGCTTATTTTCTTGGTCGGGACGAAATGAAAAACTGTTTTTT. It specifies CASSLFSWSGRNEKLFF. This chain connects TRBV11-2 to TRBJ1-4, with D possibly TRBD1 on 5 matching bases. The CDR3 consists of 17 residues. Trimming removed 2 bases from V and 5 bases from J, with 18 bases in between. The germline V gene has CDR1 SGHAT and CDR2 FQNNGV.

The chain is built from TRBV4-1 and TRBJ1-1; 7 nucleotides match TRBD1. J gave up 3 bases and V 0 bases, and 4 bases lay outside the gene matches. CDR3 length equals 15 residues. Germline V gene lookup returns CDR1 MGHRA and CDR2 YSYEKL. The CDR3 protein is CASSQDGDSYTEAFF. The CDR3 nucleotides are TGCGCCAGCAGCCAAGATGGGGACAGCTACACTGAAGCTTTCTTT.

The V call is TRBV7-9, the J call TRBJ2-7, with D possibly TRBD1 on 5 matching bases. Germline lookup yields CDR1 SEHNR and CDR2 FQNEAQ (reference sequence). V gave up 4 bases and J gave up 4 bases, with 8 bases separating them. This CDR3 contains 12 residues. CDR3 DNA: TGTGCCAGCAGCTCCAGGGTTTACGAGCAGTACTTC. This sequence encodes CASSSRVYEQYF.

This rearrangement joins TRBV9 to TRBJ1-6; D gene unclear. V lost 0 bases, J lost 0 bases, and 10 bases lay in between. Germline V CDR1 and CDR2: SGDLS, YYNGEE. This CDR3 is built from 17 residues. The CDR3 region is CASSVETVSSYNSPLHF. Here the CDR3 DNA reads TGTGCCAGCAGCGTAGAGACCGTGAGCTCCTATAATTCACCCCTCCACTTT.

There are a few counts of this clone. This sequence joins TRBV11-2 and TRBJ2-7; D is undetermined. The V gene lost 1 base and the J gene lost 3 bases, with 7 bases spanning the gap. The germline gives CDR1 SGHAT, CDR2 FQNNGV. This CDR3 spans 13 amino acids. CDR3 nucleotide sequence: TGTGCCAGCAGCTTAGGTGTCGGCTACGAGCAGTACTTC. Its translation: CASSLGVGYEQYF.

By share, this clone ranks as medium-sized. This chain links TRBV29-1 with TRBJ1-2; TRBD1 matches 8 bases. The CDR3 sequence is 12 residues long. J gave up 12 bases and V 6 bases, and 12 bases lay outside the gene matches. Per germline, CDR1 SQVTM and CDR2 ANQGSEA. CDR3 in DNA: TGCAGCGTGACCTCGGAGGACAGGGAGGACACCTTC. Translating it yields CSVTSEDREDTF.

The CDR3 DNA is TGTGCCAGCAAGGATCTAGACATGAACACTGAAGCTTTCTTT. It translates to CASKDLDMNTEAFF. This sequence joins TRBV28 and TRBJ1-1; D is unclear. V shed 7 bases and J shed 0 bases, with 12 bases lying between them. CDR1 MDHEN and CDR2 SYDVKM come from the germline V gene. The CDR3 has 14 residues. Filled out from reference TRBV28 and TRBJ1-1, the complete variable domain reads DVKVTQSSRYLVKRTGEKVFLECVQDMDHENMFWYRQDPGLGLRLIYFSYDVKMKEKGDIPEGYSVSREKKERFSLILESASTNQTSMYLCASKDLDMNTEAFFGQGTRLTVV.

The V and J genes are TRBV27 and TRBJ1-5; TRBD1 matches at 8 bases. The germline V gene has CDR1 MNHEY and CDR2 SMNVEV (reference sequence). The CDR3 covers 18 residues. With V trimmed by 5 bases and J by 2 bases, 14 bases remained unmatched. CDR3: CASSPLLGQGYGNQPQHF. CDR3 bases: TGTGCCAGCAGTCCTCTCCTCGGACAGGGATACGGCAATCAGCCCCAGCATTTT.

V is TRBV9 and J is TRBJ1-3, with D perhaps matching TRBD1 (6 bases). In germline, CDR1 is SGDLS, CDR2 YYNGEE. CDR3 length equals 18 residues. Trimming shortened V by 0 bases and J by 0 bases, and 16 bases separated the two germline ends. The CDR3 here is CASSVAPAGAFSGNTIYF. DNA for the CDR3: TGTGCCAGCAGCGTAGCTCCGGCAGGGGCCTTCTCTGGAAACACCATATATTTT.

This rearrangement joins TRBV5-4 to TRBJ1-5; D possibly corresponds to TRBD1 (6 bases). The germline V gene has CDR1 SGHNT and CDR2 YYREEE (reference sequence). The CDR3 length is 15 residues. Trimming pared 0 bases from V and 7 bases from J, leaving 14 bases between. CDR3 DNA: TGTGCCAGCAGCTTGGGTCCGGGGGCGGACCAGCCCCAGCATTTT. Encoded protein: CASSLGPGADQPQHF.

The chain has TRBV4-2 and TRBJ1-2; weak D call: TRBD1 (5 bases). In germline, CDR1 is LGHNA, CDR2 YNFKEQ. CDR3 size: 15 residues. V lost 5 bases, J lost 4 bases, and 17 bases lay in between. The DNA of the CDR3 is TGTGCCAGCAGCTTAAGCCGGGACGGAGGCTATGGCTACACCTTC. This gives the protein CASSLSRDGGYGYTF.

The chain carries TRBV7-9 and TRBJ2-1, with D possibly matching TRBD2 (6 bases). Deletions cut 3 bases from V and 1 base from J, with 13 bases between. This CDR3 is built from 16 residues. CDR1 and CDR2 from the germline V gene are SEHNR and FQNEAQ (reference sequence). The CDR3 nucleotides read TGTGCCAGCAGCTTGAAGGAGGGAAGGTCCTACAATGAGCAGTTCTTC. Amino acid sequence: CASSLKEGRSYNEQFF.

For the CDR3, the DNA is TGTGCCAGCCTATCAGGCCCTGAAGCTTTCTTT. Encoded protein: CASLSGPEAFF. This chain uses TRBV19 with TRBJ1-1, with D unresolved. CDR3 length: 11 residues. Germline assignment: CDR1 LNHDA and CDR2 SQIVND (reference sequence). Trimming left V 9 bases short and J 6 bases short, with 11 bases between.

V and J are TRBV5-5 and TRBJ1-1; D is uncertain. Germline assignment: CDR1 SGHKS and CDR2 YYEKEE (reference sequence). This CDR3 contains 15 residues. V gave up 2 bases and J gave up 4 bases, with 15 bases separating them. The DNA of the CDR3 is TGTGCCAGCAGCTTAACTACTCGGGGAGGCACTGAAGCTTTCTTT. Translation gives CASSLTTRGGTEAFF.

The chain employs TRBV6-5 and TRBJ1-5; 9 bases line up with TRBD1. CDR3 length: 13 residues. V lost 8 bases to trimming and J lost 3 bases; unmatched junction nucleotides: 2. Germline-derived CDR1 and CDR2 are MNHEY and SVGAGI. Written as DNA, the CDR3 is TGTGCCAGCGGACAGGGGTTCAATCAGCCCCAGCATTTT. Its protein is CASGQGFNQPQHF.

The chain couples TRBV27 to TRBJ1-1; D remains ambiguous. In germline, CDR1 is MNHEY, CDR2 SMNVEV (reference sequence). The CDR3 loop spans 15 amino acids. The V end was cut by 6 bases, the J end by 0 bases, with 14 bases between. CDR3 in DNA: TGTGCCAGCAGAACTCTAGCAGGAATGAACACTGAAGCTTTCTTT. It yields the protein CASRTLAGMNTEAFF.

This chain joins TRBV2 and TRBJ1-1; D call uncertain. The ends were cut back, 6 bases at V and 1 base at J, with 9 bases in the middle. The CDR3 sequence is 13 residues long. Germline CDR1 SNHLY, CDR2 FYNNEI. The CDR3, as DNA: TGTGCCAGCAGGAGGGAGCCGAACACTGAAGCTTTCTTT. It codes for CASRREPNTEAFF.

This clone is medium-sized (0.01 to 0.1%) within its sample. This chain connects TRBV11-2 to TRBJ2-1; possible D gene TRBD1, 7 bases. Germline V gives CDR1 SGHAT, CDR2 FQNNGV. The V and J ends lost 5 bases and 7 bases respectively, with 21 bases between them. The length of the CDR3 is 16 residues. The CDR3 nucleotides are TGTGCCAGCAGCCCTGGTGGAGGGGGCAATCGGAATGAGCAGTTCTTC. Translating gives CASSPGGGGNRNEQFF.